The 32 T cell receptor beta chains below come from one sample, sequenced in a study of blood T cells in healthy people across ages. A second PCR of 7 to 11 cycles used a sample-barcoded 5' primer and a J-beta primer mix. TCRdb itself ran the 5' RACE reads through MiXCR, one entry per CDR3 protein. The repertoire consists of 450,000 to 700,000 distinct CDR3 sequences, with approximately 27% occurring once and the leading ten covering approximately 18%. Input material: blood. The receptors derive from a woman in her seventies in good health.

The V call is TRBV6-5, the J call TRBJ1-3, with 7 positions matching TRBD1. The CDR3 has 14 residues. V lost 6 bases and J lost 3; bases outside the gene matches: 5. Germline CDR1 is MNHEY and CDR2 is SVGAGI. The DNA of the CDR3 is TGTGCCAGCAGCGGGACAGTCTTTGGAAACACCATATATTTT. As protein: CASSGTVFGNTIYF.

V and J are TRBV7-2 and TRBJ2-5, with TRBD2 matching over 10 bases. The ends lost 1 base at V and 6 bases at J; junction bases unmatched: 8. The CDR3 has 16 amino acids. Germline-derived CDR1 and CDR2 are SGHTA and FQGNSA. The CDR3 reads CASSLGPSGGGKTQYF. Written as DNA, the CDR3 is TGTGCCAGCAGCTTAGGCCCGAGCGGGGGGGGAAAGACCCAGTACTTC.

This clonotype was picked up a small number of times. CDR3 sequence (DNA): TGTGCCAGCAGCTTAGGGGGCACCTGGGGTGAAAAACTGTTTTTT. Protein product: CASSLGGTWGEKLFF. The chain joins TRBV7-8 to TRBJ1-4; weak D call: TRBD1 (5 bases). The germline V and J ends were trimmed by 1 base and 7 bases, with 13 bases remaining between them. CDR1 SGHVS and CDR2 FQNEAQ come from the germline V gene. The CDR3 sequence is 15 residues long. Complete variable domain (other parts from reference TRBV7-8 and TRBJ1-4): GAGVSQSPRYKVAKRGQDVALRCDPISGHVSLFWYQQALGQGPEFLTYFQNEAQLDKSGLPSDRFFAERPEGSVSTLKIQRTQQEDSAVYLCASSLGGTWGEKLFFGSGTQLSVL.

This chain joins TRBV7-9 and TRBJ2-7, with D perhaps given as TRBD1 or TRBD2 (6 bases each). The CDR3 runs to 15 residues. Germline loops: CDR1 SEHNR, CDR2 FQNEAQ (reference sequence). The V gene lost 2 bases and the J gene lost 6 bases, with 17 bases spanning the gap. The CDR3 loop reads CASSLNWGRGGEQYF. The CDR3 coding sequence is TGTGCCAGCAGCTTAAATTGGGGCAGGGGAGGCGAGCAGTACTTC.

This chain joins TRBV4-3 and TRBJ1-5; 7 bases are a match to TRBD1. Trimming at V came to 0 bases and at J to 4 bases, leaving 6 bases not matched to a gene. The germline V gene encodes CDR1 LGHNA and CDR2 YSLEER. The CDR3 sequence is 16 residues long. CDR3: CASSQEAGQLNQPQHF. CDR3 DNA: TGCGCCAGCAGCCAAGAGGCGGGACAGCTTAATCAGCCCCAGCATTTT.

This CDR3 is CSARVPGLRGYTF. CDR3 DNA: TGCAGTGCTAGAGTTCCGGGACTTCGTGGCTACACCTTC. This rearrangement joins TRBV20-1 to TRBJ1-2; possibly TRBD1 for D (5 bases). The germline CDR1 and CDR2 sequences are DFQATT and SNEGSKA (reference sequence). The CDR3 runs 13 residues. V lost 1 base to trimming and J lost 7 bases, with 13 bases between them.

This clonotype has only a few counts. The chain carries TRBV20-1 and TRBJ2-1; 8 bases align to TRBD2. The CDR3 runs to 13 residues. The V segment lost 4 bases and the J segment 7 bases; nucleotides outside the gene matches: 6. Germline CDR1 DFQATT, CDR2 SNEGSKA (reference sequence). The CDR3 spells CSATSGGWNEQFF. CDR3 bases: TGCAGTGCTACCTCGGGGGGGTGGAATGAGCAGTTCTTC.

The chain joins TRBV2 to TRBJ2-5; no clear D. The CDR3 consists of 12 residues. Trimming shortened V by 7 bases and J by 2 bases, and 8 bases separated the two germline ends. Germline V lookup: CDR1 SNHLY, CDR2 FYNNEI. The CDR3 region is CASMRTQETQYF. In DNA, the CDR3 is TGTGCCAGCATGCGGACGCAAGAGACCCAGTACTTC.

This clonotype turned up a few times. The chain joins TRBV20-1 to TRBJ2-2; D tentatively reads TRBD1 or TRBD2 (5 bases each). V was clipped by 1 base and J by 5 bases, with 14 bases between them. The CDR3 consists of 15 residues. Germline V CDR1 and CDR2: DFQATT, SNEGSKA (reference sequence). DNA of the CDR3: TGCAGTGCTAGAGTCGCCGGGACCAATACCGGGGAGCTGTTTTTT. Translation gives CSARVAGTNTGELFF.

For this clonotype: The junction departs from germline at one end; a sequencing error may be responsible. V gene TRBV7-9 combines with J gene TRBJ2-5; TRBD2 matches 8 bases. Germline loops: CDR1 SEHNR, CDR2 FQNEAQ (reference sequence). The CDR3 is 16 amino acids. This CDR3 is CASSLAGGIGAGVLFF. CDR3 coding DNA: TGTGCCAGCAGCTTAGCAGGGGGGATAGGAGCGGGGGTGCTGTTCTTC.

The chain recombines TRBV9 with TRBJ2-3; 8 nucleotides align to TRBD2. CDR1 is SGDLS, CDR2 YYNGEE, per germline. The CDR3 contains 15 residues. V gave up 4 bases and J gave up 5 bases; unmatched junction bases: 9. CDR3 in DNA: TGTGCCAGCAGCCCTCAGCGGGGGAAAGGAGATACGCAGTATTTT. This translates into CASSPQRGKGDTQYF.

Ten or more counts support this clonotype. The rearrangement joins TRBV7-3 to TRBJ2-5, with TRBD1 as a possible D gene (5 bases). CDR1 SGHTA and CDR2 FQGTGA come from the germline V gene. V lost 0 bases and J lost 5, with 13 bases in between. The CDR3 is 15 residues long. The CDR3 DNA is TGTGCCAGCAGCTTAACCCCTACTCAGGGCGAGACCCAGTACTTC. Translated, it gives CASSLTPTQGETQYF. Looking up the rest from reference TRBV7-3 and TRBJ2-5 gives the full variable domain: GAGVSQTPSNKVTEKGKYVELRCDPISGHTALYWYRQSLGQGPEFLIYFQGTGAADDSGLPNDRFFAVRPEGSVSTLKIQRTERGDSAVYLCASSLTPTQGETQYFGPGTRLLVL.

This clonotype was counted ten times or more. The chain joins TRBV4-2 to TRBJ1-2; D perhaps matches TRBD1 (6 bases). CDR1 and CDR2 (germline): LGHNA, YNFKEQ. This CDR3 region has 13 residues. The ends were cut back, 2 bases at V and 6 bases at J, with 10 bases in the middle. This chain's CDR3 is CASSQWDINGYTF. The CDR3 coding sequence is TGTGCCAGCAGCCAATGGGACATCAATGGCTACACCTTC.

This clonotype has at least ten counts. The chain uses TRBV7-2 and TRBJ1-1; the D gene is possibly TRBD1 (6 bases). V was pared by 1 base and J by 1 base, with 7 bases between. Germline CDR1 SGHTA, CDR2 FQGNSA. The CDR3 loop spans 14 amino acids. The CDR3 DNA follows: TGTGCCAGCAGCTTAGGCAGGGGGAACACTGAAGCTTTCTTT. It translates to CASSLGRGNTEAFF. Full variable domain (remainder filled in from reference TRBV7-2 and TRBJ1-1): GAGVSQSPSNKVTEKGKDVELRCDPISGHTALYWYRQSLGQGLEFLIYFQGNSAPDKSGLPSDRFSAERTGGSVSTLTIQRTQQEDSAVYLCASSLGRGNTEAFFGQGTRLTVV.

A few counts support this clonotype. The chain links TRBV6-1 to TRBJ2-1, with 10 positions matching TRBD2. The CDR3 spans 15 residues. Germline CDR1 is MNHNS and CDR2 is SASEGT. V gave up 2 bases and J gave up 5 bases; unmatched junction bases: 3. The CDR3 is CASSEISGGHNEQFF. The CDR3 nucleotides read TGTGCCAGCAGTGAAATTAGCGGGGGGCACAATGAGCAGTTCTTC.

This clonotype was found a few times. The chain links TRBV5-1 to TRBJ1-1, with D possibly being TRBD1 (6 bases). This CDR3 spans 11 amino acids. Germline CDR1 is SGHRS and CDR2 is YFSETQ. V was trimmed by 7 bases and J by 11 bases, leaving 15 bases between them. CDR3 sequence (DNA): TGCGCCAGCGGTGAGGGGGGTGAGGCTTTCTTT. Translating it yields CASGEGGEAFF.

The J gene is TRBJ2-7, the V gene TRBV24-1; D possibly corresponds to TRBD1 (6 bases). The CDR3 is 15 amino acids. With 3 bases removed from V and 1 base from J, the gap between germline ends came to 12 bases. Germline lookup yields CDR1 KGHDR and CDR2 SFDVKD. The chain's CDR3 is CATSDTAGQSYEQYF. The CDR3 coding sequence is TGTGCCACCAGTGATACCGCTGGACAGTCCTACGAGCAGTACTTC.

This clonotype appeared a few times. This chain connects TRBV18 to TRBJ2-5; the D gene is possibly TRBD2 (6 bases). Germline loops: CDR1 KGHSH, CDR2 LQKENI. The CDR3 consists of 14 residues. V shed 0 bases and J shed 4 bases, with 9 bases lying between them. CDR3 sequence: CASSPPETRETQYF. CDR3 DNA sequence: TGTGCCAGCTCACCACCTGAGACTAGAGAGACCCAGTACTTC.

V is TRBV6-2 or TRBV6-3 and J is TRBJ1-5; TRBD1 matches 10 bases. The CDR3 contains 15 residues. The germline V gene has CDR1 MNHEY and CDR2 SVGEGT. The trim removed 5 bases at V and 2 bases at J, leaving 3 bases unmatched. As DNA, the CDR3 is TGTGCCAGCAGTGACAGGGGGCTTCGCAATCAGCCCCAGCATTTT. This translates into CASSDRGLRNQPQHF.

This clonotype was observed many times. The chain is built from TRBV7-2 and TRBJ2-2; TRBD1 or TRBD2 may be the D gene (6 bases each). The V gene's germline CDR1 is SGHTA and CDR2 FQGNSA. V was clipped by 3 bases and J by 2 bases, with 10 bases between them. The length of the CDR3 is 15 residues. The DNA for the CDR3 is TGTGCCAGCAGCTTCGGGGGCAGTAACACCGGGGAGCTGTTTTTT. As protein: CASSFGGSNTGELFF.

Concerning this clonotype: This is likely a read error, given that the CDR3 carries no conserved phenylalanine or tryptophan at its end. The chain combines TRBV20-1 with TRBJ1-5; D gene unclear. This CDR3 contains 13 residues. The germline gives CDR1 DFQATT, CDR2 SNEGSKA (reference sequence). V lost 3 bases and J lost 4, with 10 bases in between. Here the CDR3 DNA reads TGCAGTGCTAGTGCAAACACAAATCAGCCCCAGCATTAT. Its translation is CSASANTNQPQHY.

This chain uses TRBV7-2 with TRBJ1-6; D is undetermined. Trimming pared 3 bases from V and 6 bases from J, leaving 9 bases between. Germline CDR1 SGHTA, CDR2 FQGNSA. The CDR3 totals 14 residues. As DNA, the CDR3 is TGTGCCAGCAGCTTTTCCTTGGCTAATTCACCCCTCCACTTT. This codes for CASSFSLANSPLHF.

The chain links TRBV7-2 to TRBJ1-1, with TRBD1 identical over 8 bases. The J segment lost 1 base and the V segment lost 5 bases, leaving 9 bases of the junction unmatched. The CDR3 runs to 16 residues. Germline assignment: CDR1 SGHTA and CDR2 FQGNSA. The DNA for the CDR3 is TGTGCCAGCAGCGCTTCCGCGGGACAGGCGAACACTGAAGCTTTCTTT. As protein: CASSASAGQANTEAFF.

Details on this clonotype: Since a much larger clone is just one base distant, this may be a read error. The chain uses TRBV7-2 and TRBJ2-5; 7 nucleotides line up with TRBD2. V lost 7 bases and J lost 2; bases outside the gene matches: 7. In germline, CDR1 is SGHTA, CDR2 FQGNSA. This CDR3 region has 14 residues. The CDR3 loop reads CASKTRAGQETQYF. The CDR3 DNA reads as TGTGCCAGCAAAACGAGAGCGGGGCAAGAGACCCAGTACTTC.

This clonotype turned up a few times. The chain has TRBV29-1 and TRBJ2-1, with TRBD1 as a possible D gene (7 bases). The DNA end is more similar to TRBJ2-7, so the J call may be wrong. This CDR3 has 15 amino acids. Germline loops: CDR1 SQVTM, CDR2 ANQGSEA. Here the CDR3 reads CSVSRGDQSGYEQYF. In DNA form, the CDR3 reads TGCAGCGTCTCCAGGGGGGACCAGAGTGGATACGAGCAGTACTTC.

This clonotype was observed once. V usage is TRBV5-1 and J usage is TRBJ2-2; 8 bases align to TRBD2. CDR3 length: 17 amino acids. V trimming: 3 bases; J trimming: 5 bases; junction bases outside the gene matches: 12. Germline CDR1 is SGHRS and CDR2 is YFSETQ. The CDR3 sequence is CASSSDILAAVTGELFF. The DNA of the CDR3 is TGCGCCAGCAGCTCGGACATACTAGCGGCGGTAACCGGGGAGCTGTTTTTT.

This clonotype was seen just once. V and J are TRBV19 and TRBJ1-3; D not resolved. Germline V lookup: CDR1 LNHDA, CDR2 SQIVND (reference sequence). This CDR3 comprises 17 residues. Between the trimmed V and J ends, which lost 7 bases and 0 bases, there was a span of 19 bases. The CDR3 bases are TGTGCCAGTATCCCGTTCTCCAGAGCCCTCTCTGGAAACACCATATATTTT. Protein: CASIPFSRALSGNTIYF.

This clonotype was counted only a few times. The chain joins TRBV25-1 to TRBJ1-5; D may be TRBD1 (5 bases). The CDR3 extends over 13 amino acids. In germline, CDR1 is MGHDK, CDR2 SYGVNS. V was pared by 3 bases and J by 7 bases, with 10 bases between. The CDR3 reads CASSDRAGQPQHF. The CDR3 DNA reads TGTGCCAGCAGTGACAGGGCCGGACAGCCCCAGCATTTT.

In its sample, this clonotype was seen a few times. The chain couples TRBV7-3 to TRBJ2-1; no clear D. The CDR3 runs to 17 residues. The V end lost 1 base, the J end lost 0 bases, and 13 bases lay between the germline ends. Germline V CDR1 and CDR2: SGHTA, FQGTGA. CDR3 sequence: CASSLMRGRPSYNEQFF. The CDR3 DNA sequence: TGTGCCAGCAGCTTAATGCGAGGCCGACCCTCCTACAATGAGCAGTTCTTC.

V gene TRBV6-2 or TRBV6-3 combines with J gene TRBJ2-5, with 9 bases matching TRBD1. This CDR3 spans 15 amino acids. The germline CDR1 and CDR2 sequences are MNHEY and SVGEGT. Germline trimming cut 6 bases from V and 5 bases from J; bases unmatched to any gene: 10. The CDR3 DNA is TGTGCCAGCAGACCACCGGGACAGGGTTGGGAGACCCAGTACTTC. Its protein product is CASRPPGQGWETQYF.

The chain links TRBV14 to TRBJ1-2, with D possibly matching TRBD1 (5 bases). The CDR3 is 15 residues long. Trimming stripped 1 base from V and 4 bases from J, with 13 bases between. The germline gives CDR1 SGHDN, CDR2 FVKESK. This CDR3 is CASSQAHGTGYGYTF. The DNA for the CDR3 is TGTGCCAGCAGCCAAGCCCACGGGACGGGCTATGGCTACACCTTC.

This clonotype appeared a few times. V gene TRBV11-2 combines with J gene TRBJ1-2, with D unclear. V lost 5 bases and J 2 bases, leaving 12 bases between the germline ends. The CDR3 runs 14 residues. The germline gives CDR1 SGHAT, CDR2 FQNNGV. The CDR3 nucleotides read TGTGCCAGCAGCCCCTCCGGGAGAAACTATGGCTACACCTTC. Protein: CASSPSGRNYGYTF.